A selection of T cell receptor beta chains follows, all from one sample in a study of cytomegalovirus exposure and HLA in healthy donors. TCRdb's copy holds only in-frame clones and misses some; the assay was immunoSEQ multiplex PCR. The repertoire consists of under 170,000 clones, with less than 85% occurring once and the leading ten covering roughly 6%. Input material: PBMCs. The receptors originated from a man between 45 and 60 years old in good health and CMV-seropositive. The CDR3 runs from the conserved cysteine through the conserved F or W. D genes are given only for firm matches. Expanded clones are given a class, and other clones once, few, many or no size at all.

cdr3_aa | cdr3_nt | clone_size | j_call | d_call | v_call
CASPSPGGNEQFF | TGTGCCAGCCCAAGCCCCGGAGGGAATGAGCAGTTCTTC | - | TRBJ2-1 | - | TRBV7-8
CSVDPGGNSYEQYF | TGCAGCGTTGATCCAGGGGGGAACTCCTACGAGCAGTACTTC | - | TRBJ2-7 | - | TRBV29-1
CASSSGTGTGSTKNIQYF | TGTGCCAGCAGCTCCGGGACCGGGACAGGGTCAACCAAAAACATTCAGTACTTC | - | TRBJ2-4 | TRBD1 | TRBV11-3
CGADEQFF | TGTGGGGCCGATGAGCAGTTCTTC | - | TRBJ2-1 | - | TRBV6-1
CASSFRDYGYTF | TGTGCCAGCAGTTTCCGGGACTATGGCTACACCTTC | - | TRBJ1-2 | - | TRBV28
CASSRQDSNYGYTF | TGTGCCAGCAGTCGGCAGGATTCTAACTATGGCTACACCTTC | - | TRBJ1-2 | - | TRBV28
CASSSGTSYEQYF | TGTGCCAGCAGCTCCGGGACTAGCTACGAGCAGTACTTC | - | TRBJ2-7 | TRBD2 | TRBV7-9
CSSSLKQQTQYF | TGTTCCAGCAGCTTAAAGCAACAGACCCAGTACTTC | few | TRBJ2-5 | - | TRBV7-9
CAWSMQQGAPLHF | TGTGCCTGGAGTATGCAACAGGGGGCACCCCTCCACTTT | - | TRBJ1-6 | TRBD1 | TRBV30
CASSPGGNYGYTF | TGTGCCAGCAGCCCGGGGGGTAACTATGGCTACACCTTC | - | TRBJ1-2 | - | TRBV14
CSVEIGAKETQYF | TGCAGCGTTGAAATAGGGGCGAAGGAGACCCAGTACTTC | - | TRBJ2-5 | - | TRBV29-1
CAISGTGAAGYTF | TGTGCCATATCCGGGACAGGGGCTGCTGGCTACACCTTC | once | TRBJ1-2 | TRBD1 | TRBV6-1
CASSLVQAYEQYF | TGTGCCAGCAGCTTAGTACAAGCCTACGAGCAGTACTTC | - | TRBJ2-7 | - | TRBV11-2
CASRKRVGNQPQHF | TGTGCCAGCAGAAAGAGGGTTGGCAATCAGCCCCAGCATTTT | - | TRBJ1-5 | - | TRBV2
CASGPLQSEQYF | TGTGCCAGCGGCCCCCTACAGAGCGAGCAGTACTTC | few | TRBJ2-7 | - | TRBV28
CATKRENSYNEQFF | TGTGCCACCAAGCGGGAGAACTCCTACAATGAGCAGTTCTTC | - | TRBJ2-1 | TRBD2 | TRBV15
CASSWGQTISYEQYF | TGCGCCAGCAGCTGGGGACAGACGATCTCCTACGAGCAGTACTTC | - | TRBJ2-7 | TRBD1 | TRBV5-1
CASSYMGEGRGQPQHF | TGTGCCAGCAGTTATATGGGAGAGGGGCGGGGTCAGCCCCAGCATTTT | - | TRBJ1-5 | - | TRBV6-6
CASSYGIAKNIQYF | TGTGCCAGCAGCTACGGGATAGCCAAAAACATTCAGTACTTC | - | TRBJ2-4 | - | TRBV5-4
CAWKGGFVGDTQYF | TGTGCCTGGAAGGGAGGGTTTGTTGGGGATACGCAGTATTTT | - | TRBJ2-3 | TRBD2 | TRBV30
CATSKTGTSFYEQYF | TGTGCCACCAGCAAGACCGGGACTAGCTTCTACGAGCAGTACTTC | - | TRBJ2-7 | TRBD2 | TRBV15
CSASSGTQYF | TGCAGTGCTAGTTCCGGTACGCAGTATTTT | - | TRBJ2-3 | - | TRBV20-1
CASSQDETSNNEQFF | TGCGCCAGCAGCCAAGACGAGACTAGCAACAATGAGCAGTTCTTC | - | TRBJ2-1 | TRBD2 | TRBV4-1
CASSLLAGAITPDTQYF | TGTGCCAGCAGCTTACTAGCGGGAGCAATAACCCCAGATACGCAGTATTTT | - | TRBJ2-3 | TRBD2 | TRBV11-2
CASSFSTGWATGELFF | TGTGCCAGCAGTTTCAGTACAGGGTGGGCCACCGGGGAGCTGTTTTTT | - | TRBJ2-2 | - | TRBV28
CASSLDLRQGASSYNSPLHF | TGTGCCAGCAGTTTGGACTTAAGGCAGGGGGCGAGCTCCTATAATTCACCCCTCCACTTT | - | TRBJ1-6 | TRBD1 | TRBV28
CSSSAGRDNTRTNEKLFF | TGTTCCAGCAGCGCCGGACGGGACAACACCCGAACTAATGAAAAACTGTTTTTT | once | TRBJ1-4 | - | TRBV7-9
CASSPTSGSSYEQYF | TGTGCCAGCAGTCCGACTAGCGGGAGCTCCTACGAGCAGTACTTC | - | TRBJ2-7 | TRBD2 | TRBV27
CAWSVTAGPYEQYF | TGTGCCTGGAGCGTTACCGCGGGACCCTACGAGCAGTACTTC | - | TRBJ2-7 | - | TRBV30
CASSFRPLMNTEAFF | TGCGCCAGCAGCTTCAGGCCTCTAATGAACACTGAAGCTTTCTTT | - | TRBJ1-1 | - | TRBV5-1
CASSRRMRAGEQFF | TGTGCCAGCAGCCGTCGTATGCGGGCGGGTGAGCAGTTCTTC | - | TRBJ2-1 | - | TRBV7-2
CASTYMGQGNSYEQYF | TGTGCCAGCACCTACATGGGACAGGGAAACTCCTACGAGCAGTACTTC | once | TRBJ2-7 | TRBD1 | TRBV2
CSSSSPSGDEQYF | TGTTCCAGCAGCTCCCCATCGGGGGACGAGCAGTACTTC | - | TRBJ2-7 | - | TRBV7-9
CASSLVPGSYNEQFF | TGTGCCAGCAGCTTGGTTCCAGGGTCCTACAATGAGCAGTTCTTC | - | TRBJ2-1 | - | TRBV5-6
CASSEGGGLQETQYF | TGTGCCAGCAGTGAAGGAGGGGGCCTACAAGAGACCCAGTACTTC | medium-sized | TRBJ2-5 | - | TRBV6-4
CASSVGLYTDTQYF | TGCGCCAGCTCCGTTGGACTCTACACAGATACGCAGTATTTT | - | TRBJ2-3 | - | TRBV5-1
CASSFNGDQETQYF | TGTGCCAGCAGTTTTAACGGGGACCAAGAGACCCAGTACTTC | - | TRBJ2-5 | - | TRBV28
CAWTSVETQYF | TGTGCCTGGACTAGCGTGGAGACCCAGTACTTC | - | TRBJ2-5 | - | TRBV30
CASSRGGGEITNYGYTF | TGTGCCAGCAGCCGAGGGGGAGGGGAGATTACTAACTATGGCTACACCTTC | - | TRBJ1-2 | - | TRBV5-4
CAWSPGTGIADTQYF | TGTGCCTGGAGCCCCGGGACAGGGATCGCAGATACGCAGTATTTT | once | TRBJ2-3 | TRBD1 | TRBV30
CASSERGWNTEAFF | TGTGCCAGCAGTGAAAGGGGATGGAACACTGAAGCTTTCTTT | - | TRBJ1-1 | - | TRBV6-5
CSATKGRDGDTQYF | TGCAGCGCAACGAAGGGGCGGGACGGAGATACGCAGTATTTT | few | TRBJ2-3 | - | TRBV29-1
CSVGGLQGITF | TGCAGCGTTGGAGGTCTACAGGGTATCACCTTC | - | TRBJ1-2 | - | TRBV29-1
CASSPRERPYNEQFF | TGTGCCAGCAGCCCCCGGGAGAGACCATACAATGAGCAGTTCTTC | - | TRBJ2-1 | - | TRBV5-6
CASSLVGGVRVSQDTEAFF | TGCGCCAGCAGCTTGGTTGGAGGGGTTAGAGTTTCCCAGGACACTGAAGCTTTCTTT | - | TRBJ1-1 | - | TRBV5-1
CAWSTYETSYEQYF | TGTGCCTGGAGTACCTATGAGACTAGCTACGAGCAGTACTTC | - | TRBJ2-7 | - | TRBV30
CSVGPTTGRKQYF | TGCAGCGTTGGCCCCACGACAGGGAGGAAGCAGTACTTC | - | TRBJ2-7 | - | TRBV29-1
CASSLGGGKAYYGYTF | TGTGCCAGCAGCTTGGGGGGGGGTAAAGCGTACTATGGCTACACCTTC | - | TRBJ1-2 | - | TRBV5-4
CASTVGGGNNEQFF | TGTGCCAGCACCGTTGGGGGAGGGAACAATGAGCAGTTCTTC | many | TRBJ2-1 | TRBD2 | TRBV6-1
CASSVGWGEQTQYF | TGTGCCAGCAGCGTAGGCTGGGGGGAACAGACCCAGTACTTC | few | TRBJ2-5 | - | TRBV9
CASSPLAGGYEQYF | TGTGCCAGCAGCCCGCTAGCGGGGGGATACGAGCAGTACTTC | - | TRBJ2-7 | TRBD2 | TRBV9
CSVEGLAVGNEQFF | TGCAGCGTTGAAGGGCTAGCGGTAGGCAATGAGCAGTTCTTC | - | TRBJ2-1 | TRBD2 | TRBV29-1
CASRKQGARQTQYF | TGTGCCAGCAGGAAACAGGGGGCGAGGCAGACCCAGTACTTC | - | TRBJ2-5 | TRBD1 | TRBV28